This T cell receptor beta chain emerged from a study of regulatory T cells in long-lasting Graves disease. V shed 7 bases and J 6 bases; nucleotides not matched to a gene: 17. This CDR3 has 17 residues. Germline assignment: CDR1 SNHLY and CDR2 FYNNEI. Assembly of TCR beta libraries relied on iRepertoire HTBI primers together with Arm-PCR of CDR3 regions. TCRdb passed the multiplex PCR reads through MiXCR, listing each CDR3 protein once. The sample comprises about 380,000 distinct CDR3 sequences, roughly 16% of which are singletons, and approximately 21% rests with the top ten. This clonotype was picked up many times. The antigen is unknown. Study findings and constraints: The number of shared public clonotypes was higher in persistent patients (roughly 3,000) than new patients (about 910). Authors noted too few samples as a limitation.

Described time point: newly diagnosed GD, antithyroid drugs for less than 3 months. PBMCs were the source of the RNA used for TCR sequencing. Patients with Graves' disease were diagnosed by American Thyroid Association guidelines. Collection of peripheral blood (about 10 milliliters) was done using EDTA tubes. The receptor was derived from a female donor with Graves disease. Here the sequenced sample was peripheral blood mononuclear cells (PBMCs), taken at new diagnosis, from a patient treated with antithyroid drugs. The chain is built from TRBV2 and TRBJ2-2; 7 bases line up with TRBD1. DNA of the CDR3: TGTGCCAGCACCGAACCCATCTCAGGGGGACGAGCCGGGGAGCTGTTTTTT. This sequence encodes CASTEPISGGRAGELFF.